The 31 T cell receptor beta chains given below trace back to one sample, sequenced in a study of T cell responses to AZD1222 COVID-19 vaccine. Data came from immunoSEQ multiplex PCR; TCRdb stores just in-frame clones and leaves some out. The table includes 95,000 to 150,000 clones, 70% to 90% detected once. Sequencing used peripheral blood, obtained on day 0 of AZD1222 vaccination. These receptors came from an adult in good health.

This chain links TRBV7-3 with TRBJ2-3; possibly TRBD1 for D (6 bases). CDR1 and CDR2 (germline): SGHTA, FQGTGA. This CDR3 has 18 residues. Trimming shortened V by 5 bases and J by 4 bases, and 25 bases separated the two germline ends. Here the CDR3 DNA reads TGTGCCAGCAGCCGGGGCTCGGGTACAGGGTTTTCGGCAGATACGCAGTATTTT. Amino acids: CASSRGSGTGFSADTQYF. Together with reference TRBV7-3 and TRBJ2-3, the CDR3 gives the full variable domain: GAGVSQTPSNKVTEKGKYVELRCDPISGHTALYWYRQSLGQGPEFLIYFQGTGAADDSGLPNDRFFAVRPEGSVSTLKIQRTERGDSAVYLCASSRGSGTGFSADTQYFGPGTRLTVL.

This chain uses TRBV5-1 with TRBJ1-6, with TRBD1 matching over 7 bases. The trim removed 2 bases at V and 0 bases at J, leaving 5 bases unmatched. Germline V gene data show CDR1 as SGHRS and CDR2 as YFSETQ. The CDR3 is made up of 17 amino acids. CDR3 loop: CASSLTGDSSYNSPLHF. Here the CDR3 DNA reads TGCGCCAGCAGCTTAACAGGGGATAGCTCCTATAATTCACCCCTCCACTTT.

This clone was seen just once. CDR3 loop: CASSLGQRNQPQHF. In DNA, the CDR3 is TGTGCCAGCAGTTTAGGGCAGCGCAATCAGCCCCAGCATTTT. This chain joins TRBV6-5 and TRBJ1-5; D remains ambiguous. The V end lost 4 bases, the J end lost 2 bases, and 9 bases lay between the germline ends. In germline, CDR1 is MNHEY, CDR2 SVGAGI. The CDR3 sequence is 14 residues long.

The chain is built from TRBV27 and TRBJ1-6; 7 bases are shared with TRBD1. This CDR3 spans 16 amino acids. Trimming at V came to 6 bases and at J to 7 bases, leaving 12 bases not matched to a gene. Germline CDR1 is MNHEY and CDR2 is SMNVEV (reference sequence). The CDR3 DNA is TGTGCCAGCAGCAAAATTACCGGGACAGTAAATTCACCCCTCCACTTT. Amino acid sequence: CASSKITGTVNSPLHF.

CDR3 sequence: CAWRAGQGNSPLHF. The CDR3 region has the DNA TGTGCCTGGAGGGCGGGACAGGGGAATTCACCCCTCCACTTT. J is TRBJ1-6 and V is TRBV30; 10 bases line up with TRBD1. Germline V CDR1 and CDR2: GTSNPN, SVGIG (reference sequence). V gave up 3 bases and J gave up 7 bases; unmatched junction bases: 3. This CDR3 contains 14 residues.

V usage is TRBV28 and J usage is TRBJ1-1; D call uncertain. V dropped 3 bases and J dropped 4 bases, with 9 bases sitting between them. The CDR3 sequence is 13 residues long. Per the germline V gene, CDR1 is MDHEN and CDR2 is SYDVKM. In DNA, the CDR3 is TGTGCCAGCAGTTTTCTGGGGAGCACTGAAGCTTTCTTT. This gives the protein CASSFLGSTEAFF.

The chain recombines TRBV25-1 with TRBJ1-2; a weak D match, TRBD1 (6 bases). CDR1 is MGHDK and CDR2 is SYGVNS in the germline V gene. CDR3 size: 15 residues. Trimming cost V 1 base and J 4 bases, with 13 bases left between them. CDR3 protein: CASSESPTGTYGYTF. In DNA, the CDR3 is TGTGCCAGCAGTGAATCGCCGACAGGTACCTATGGCTACACCTTC.

The rearrangement links TRBV6-2 or TRBV6-3 to TRBJ1-1, with no clear D. The V end was cut by 4 bases, the J end by 4 bases, with 7 bases between. The CDR3 is 12 amino acids. CDR1 and CDR2 (germline): MNHEY, SVGEGT. The CDR3 loop is CASSSIATEAFF. CDR3 in DNA: TGTGCCAGCAGTTCCATCGCCACTGAAGCTTTCTTT.

The chain has TRBV3-1 (or the pseudogene TRBV3-2) and TRBJ2-2; no clear D gene. Germline lookup yields CDR1 LGHDT and CDR2 YNNKEL (reference sequence). V was shortened by 4 bases and J by 7 bases, with 10 bases between the two germline ends. CDR3 length equals 13 residues. This CDR3 is CASSPASIGELFF. CDR3 DNA sequence: TGTGCCAGCAGCCCCGCGTCCATCGGGGAGCTGTTTTTT.

This chain uses TRBV5-1 with TRBJ2-5; tentative D call: TRBD1 (6 bases). V shed 4 bases and J shed 4 bases, with 14 bases lying between them. CDR1 and CDR2 from the germline V gene are SGHRS and YFSETQ. This CDR3 contains 14 residues. Here the CDR3 reads CASSRGQRGETQYF. The DNA for the CDR3 is TGCGCCAGCAGCCGGGGACAAAGGGGAGAGACCCAGTACTTC. The whole variable domain, filled in from reference TRBV5-1 and TRBJ2-5, reads KAGVTQTPRYLIKTRGQQVTLSCSPISGHRSVSWYQQTPGQGLQFLFEYFSETQRNKGNFPGRFSGRQFSNSRSEMNVSTLELGDSALYLCASSRGQRGETQYFGPGTRLLVL.

This clone showed up many times. The V gene is TRBV7-9, the J gene TRBJ2-7, with TRBD2 as a possible D gene (7 bases). Germline CDR1 is SEHNR and CDR2 is FQNEAQ (reference sequence). V was clipped by 4 bases and J by 0 bases, with 19 bases between them. The length of the CDR3 is 17 residues. The CDR3 loop reads CASSYPTAGANSYEQYF. The CDR3 bases are TGTGCCAGCAGCTACCCGACGGCGGGGGCCAACTCCTACGAGCAGTACTTC.

The chain has TRBV6-5 and TRBJ2-3, with a possible D match to TRBD2 (6 bases). The ends were cut back, 2 bases at V and 0 bases at J, with 9 bases in the middle. The CDR3 contains 15 residues. CDR1 and CDR2 from the germline V gene are MNHEY and SVGAGI. CDR3 DNA sequence: TGTGCCAGCAGTTACCGCGGGGTAAGCACAGATACGCAGTATTTT. This encodes CASSYRGVSTDTQYF.

This clone was detected only once. V gene TRBV6-5 combines with J gene TRBJ1-4, with a weak D call TRBD1 (5 bases). Per the germline V gene, CDR1 is MNHEY and CDR2 is SVGAGI. The CDR3 covers 15 residues. V shed 7 bases and J shed 8 bases, with 20 bases lying between them. The CDR3 DNA is TGTGCCAGCACCGAGAGAAGTCAGGGCGGAGAAAAACTGTTTTTT. Translated: CASTERSQGGEKLFF.

The chain uses TRBV5-1 and TRBJ2-2; 7 bases align to TRBD2. After removal of 5 bases from V and 1 base from J, the junction contained 2 bases not matched to a gene. Looked up from germline, CDR1 is SGHRS and CDR2 is YFSETQ. CDR3 size: 14 residues. Written as DNA, the CDR3 is TGCGCCAGCAGTGCGGGAGAGAACACCGGGGAGCTGTTTTTT. This translates into CASSAGENTGELFF. Variable domain in full (rest from reference TRBV5-1 and TRBJ2-2): KAGVTQTPRYLIKTRGQQVTLSCSPISGHRSVSWYQQTPGQGLQFLFEYFSETQRNKGNFPGRFSGRQFSNSRSEMNVSTLELGDSALYLCASSAGENTGELFFGEGSRLTVL.

The gene calls are TRBV2 and TRBJ1-6; the match to TRBD1 covers 9 bases. V gave up 0 bases and J gave up 9 bases; unmatched junction bases: 12. CDR1 and CDR2 (germline): SNHLY, FYNNEI. The CDR3 extends over 18 amino acids. CDR3 coding DNA: TGTGCCAGCAGTGAAGCTTTACCGACAGGGGGAAGTGGTTCACCCCTCCACTTT. Its protein is CASSEALPTGGSGSPLHF.

The J gene is TRBJ2-1, the V gene TRBV7-2, with D possibly TRBD1 on 5 matching bases. This CDR3 contains 15 residues. The V gene's germline CDR1 is SGHTA and CDR2 FQGNSA. V lost 3 bases to trimming and J lost 2 bases, with 11 bases between them. The CDR3 bases are TGTGCCAGCAGCTTCAGTCAGGGCCCCTACAATGAGCAGTTCTTC. It is translated as CASSFSQGPYNEQFF. The complete variable domain, with remaining parts taken from reference TRBV7-2 and TRBJ2-1, reads GAGVSQSPSNKVTEKGKDVELRCDPISGHTALYWYRQSLGQGLEFLIYFQGNSAPDKSGLPSDRFSAERTGGSVSTLTIQRTQQEDSAVYLCASSFSQGPYNEQFFGPGTRLTVL.

The chain is built from TRBV6-1 and TRBJ1-4; D may be TRBD1 (5 bases). The CDR3 length is 15 residues. Germline V gene data show CDR1 as MNHNS and CDR2 as SASEGT. Trimming pared 0 bases from V and 8 bases from J, leaving 13 bases between. The chain's CDR3 is CASSEARGVEEKLFF. CDR3 nucleotide sequence: TGTGCCAGCAGTGAAGCGAGAGGGGTGGAAGAAAAACTGTTTTTT.

This sequence joins TRBV11-1 and TRBJ1-3; D is uncertain. This CDR3 has 15 residues. V was clipped by 3 bases and J by 4 bases, with 13 bases between them. Germline-derived CDR1 and CDR2 are SGHAT and FQDESV (reference sequence). The CDR3 sequence: CASSFSEVRGNTIYF. The CDR3 nucleotides read TGTGCCAGCAGCTTCTCGGAGGTGCGAGGAAACACCATATATTTT.

CDR3 bases: TGTGCCAGCAGCCATAGGACAGGGGATGGCTACACCTTC. Translated: CASSHRTGDGYTF. This rearrangement joins TRBV3-1 (or the pseudogene TRBV3-2) to TRBJ1-2, with 9 bases that match TRBD1. CDR1 LGHDT and CDR2 YNNKEL come from the germline V gene (reference sequence). V trimming: 3 bases; J trimming: 6 bases; junction bases outside the gene matches: 2. This CDR3 contains 13 residues.

CDR3 in DNA: TGTGCCACCAGTGAGGCTAAGCGGGGTTCCGGCTATGGCTACACCTTC. This codes for CATSEAKRGSGYGYTF. The chain has TRBV24-1 and TRBJ1-2; D remains ambiguous. The CDR3 has 16 residues. V was shortened by 4 bases and J by 4 bases, with 18 bases between the two germline ends. Looked up from germline, CDR1 is KGHDR and CDR2 is SFDVKD.

This clone showed up just a few times. V and J are TRBV30 and TRBJ2-1; D is perhaps TRBD1 (6 bases). CDR3 length: 14 amino acids. Per the germline V gene, CDR1 is GTSNPN and CDR2 is SVGIG (reference sequence). V was shortened by 6 bases and J by 7 bases, with 19 bases between the two germline ends. This chain's CDR3 is CACPHRVWGNEQFF. DNA of the CDR3: TGTGCCTGCCCACACAGGGTTTGGGGGAATGAGCAGTTCTTC.

V usage is TRBV3-1 (or the pseudogene TRBV3-2) and J usage is TRBJ2-1; the D gene could be TRBD1 or TRBD2 (5 bases each). Trimming took off 0 bases at V and 6 bases at J, with 24 bases between the two ends. Germline V gene lookup returns CDR1 LGHDT and CDR2 YNNKEL (reference sequence). The CDR3 length is 19 residues. CDR3 nucleotide sequence: TGTGCCAGCAGCCAAGATAGGTGGGGACCTCATCGCTTCCGCAATGAGCAGTTCTTC. It yields the protein CASSQDRWGPHRFRNEQFF.

V usage is TRBV2 and J usage is TRBJ2-5; weak D call: TRBD2 (5 bases). The CDR3 has 17 residues. The V and J ends lost 3 bases and 2 bases respectively, with 19 bases between them. The germline V gene has CDR1 SNHLY and CDR2 FYNNEI. CDR3 protein: CASSDTGEIGPQETQYF. The CDR3 nucleotides are TGTGCCAGCAGTGACACCGGGGAGATTGGTCCACAAGAGACCCAGTACTTC.

The V and J genes are TRBV6-5 and TRBJ1-2; 10 bases fit TRBD1. V gave up 5 bases and J gave up 4 bases; unmatched junction bases: 7. This CDR3 region has 15 residues. Germline V gives CDR1 MNHEY, CDR2 SVGAGI. In DNA form, the CDR3 reads TGTGCCAGCAGTCGTCGGACAGGGGGAACCTATGGCTACACCTTC. Protein sequence: CASSRRTGGTYGYTF.

The chain recombines TRBV28 with TRBJ1-4; weak D call: TRBD1 (5 bases). CDR3 length: 15 amino acids. Germline V lookup: CDR1 MDHEN, CDR2 SYDVKM. Trimming stripped 8 bases from V and 2 bases from J, with 15 bases between. CDR3 sequence reads: CASESGDRTNEKLFF. The CDR3 DNA sequence: TGTGCCAGCGAATCGGGGGATCGGACTAATGAAAAACTGTTTTTT.

V gene TRBV7-9 combines with J gene TRBJ1-1; 7 bases map to TRBD1. Germline V gives CDR1 SEHNR, CDR2 FQNEAQ (reference sequence). This CDR3 is built from 13 residues. V trimming: 5 bases; J trimming: 3 bases; junction bases outside the gene matches: 3. This CDR3 is CASSAQGYTEAFF. In nucleotides, the CDR3 is TGTGCCAGCAGCGCACAGGGGTACACTGAAGCTTTCTTT.

This rearrangement joins TRBV29-1 to TRBJ2-5; TRBD1 might be the D (5 bases). Germline V gene data show CDR1 as SQVTM and CDR2 as ANQGSEA. The CDR3 extends over 12 amino acids. V was shortened by 7 bases and J by 2 bases, with 11 bases between the two germline ends. The CDR3, as DNA: TGCAGCGGGAAGACAGCACAAGAGACCCAGTACTTC. It yields the protein CSGKTAQETQYF. The full variable domain, its missing parts supplied by reference TRBV29-1 and TRBJ2-5, is SAVISQKPSRDICQRGTSLTIQCQVDSQVTMMFWYRQQPGQSLTLIATANQGSEATYESGFVIDKFPISRPNLTFSTLTVSNMSPEDSSIYLCSGKTAQETQYFGPGTRLLVL.

This chain connects TRBV29-1 to TRBJ2-4; the match to TRBD2 covers 7 bases. The J segment lost 9 bases and the V segment lost 4 bases, leaving 6 bases of the junction unmatched. The CDR3 loop spans 12 amino acids. CDR1 SQVTM and CDR2 ANQGSEA come from the germline V gene. This chain's CDR3 is CSVGQGGSIQYF. The CDR3 region has the DNA TGCAGCGTTGGGCAGGGCGGGAGCATTCAGTACTTC.

The V call is TRBV12-3 or TRBV12-4, the J call TRBJ1-5; D remains unclear. This CDR3 has 12 amino acids. The ends were cut back, 2 bases at V and 7 bases at J, with 6 bases in the middle. In nucleotides, the CDR3 is TGTGCCAGCAGTTTATTAAACCAGCCCCAGCATTTT. Protein sequence: CASSLLNQPQHF.

V and J are TRBV28 and TRBJ1-6; 8 bases map to TRBD1. Unmatched junction bases numbered 7, after V lost 4 bases and J lost 8 bases. The CDR3 totals 15 residues. Germline CDR1 and CDR2: MDHEN and SYDVKM. CDR3 bases: TGTGCCAGCAGTTCGGCGGCAGGGGGCCATTCACCCCTCCACTTT. Protein product: CASSSAAGGHSPLHF.

The chain has TRBV14 and TRBJ1-2; 10 bases line up with TRBD1. Germline loops: CDR1 SGHDN, CDR2 FVKESK. The V segment lost 3 bases and the J segment 6 bases; nucleotides outside the gene matches: 4. The CDR3 has 14 amino acids. CDR3 residues: CASSQGTGAHGYTF. DNA for the CDR3: TGTGCCAGCAGCCAGGGGACAGGGGCCCATGGCTACACCTTC.